A single sample gave rise to the 24 T cell receptor beta chains below, sequenced in a study of shared clonotypes between healthy human individuals. TCRdb's copy holds only in-frame clones and misses some; the assay was immunoSEQ multiplex PCR. Here the sample spans millions of clones, approximately 94% being singletons. Sequencing input: naive CD4+ T cells sorted from blood. Subset described: CD45RA+ positively selected. All receptors derive from a man aged 18 to 35 in good health.

The chain combines TRBV19 with TRBJ2-2; D possibly corresponds to TRBD1 (5 bases). Trimming left V 7 bases short and J 5 bases short, with 14 bases between. The CDR3 is made up of 14 amino acids. Germline CDR1 is LNHDA and CDR2 is SQIVND (reference sequence). In DNA form, the CDR3 reads TGTGCCAGTAAGGGGCAAATCACAACCGGGGAGCTGTTTTTT. This gives the protein CASKGQITTGELFF.

V is TRBV28 and J is TRBJ1-3; D uncertain. CDR3 length: 14 amino acids. The V and J ends lost 7 bases and 0 bases respectively, with 10 bases between them. Per the germline V gene, CDR1 is MDHEN and CDR2 is SYDVKM. CDR3 sequence reads: CASTEGYSGNTIYF. The DNA of the CDR3 is TGTGCCAGCACTGAGGGCTACTCTGGAAACACCATATATTTT.

The chain recombines TRBV18 with TRBJ2-5; D is perhaps TRBD2 (6 bases). Near its end, the DNA agrees better with TRBJ2-7, so the J call may be wrong. In germline, CDR1 is KGHSH, CDR2 LQKENI. This CDR3 is built from 13 residues. The CDR3: CASSPGLGGEQYF. CDR3 nucleotide sequence: TGTGCCAGCTCACCGGGACTCGGCGGCGAGCAGTACTTC.

V and J are TRBV27 and TRBJ1-1; D call uncertain. Per germline, CDR1 MNHEY and CDR2 SMNVEV (reference sequence). The CDR3 extends over 14 amino acids. V dropped 6 bases and J dropped 12 bases, with 23 bases sitting between them. The CDR3 region is CASSPMDNPTSTFF. The CDR3 bases are TGTGCCAGCAGCCCGATGGATAATCCCACGTCGACTTTCTTT.

This rearrangement joins TRBV4-2 to TRBJ2-7; 7 bases are a match to TRBD1. Germline V gene data show CDR1 as LGHNA and CDR2 as YNFKEQ. CDR3 length: 16 residues. The J segment lost 0 bases and the V segment lost 0 bases, leaving 5 bases of the junction unmatched. CDR3 in amino acids: CASSQDRDRGSYEQYF. Written as DNA, the CDR3 is TGTGCCAGCAGCCAAGACCGGGACAGAGGCTCCTACGAGCAGTACTTC.

The chain is built from TRBV30 and TRBJ2-2; TRBD2 aligns across 10 bases. The length of the CDR3 is 17 residues. The germline gives CDR1 GTSNPN, CDR2 SVGIG (reference sequence). Unmatched junction bases numbered 5, after V lost 0 bases and J lost 1 base. DNA for the CDR3: TGTGCCTGGAGTGTTTTCAGGACTAGCGGGAACACCGGGGAGCTGTTTTTT. Translated: CAWSVFRTSGNTGELFF.

CDR3 region: CASSQVPSGGGYTF. In DNA form, the CDR3 reads TGCGCCAGCAGCCAAGTCCCCTCAGGAGGTGGCTACACCTTC. V and J are TRBV4-1 and TRBJ1-2; no firm D call. The CDR3 contains 14 residues. Per germline, CDR1 MGHRA and CDR2 YSYEKL. V lost 1 base, J lost 7 bases, and 13 bases lay in between.

The chain links TRBV28 to TRBJ1-1; 9 bases are a match to TRBD1. The V segment lost 11 bases and the J segment 5 bases; nucleotides outside the gene matches: 9. CDR3 length equals 13 residues. CDR1 and CDR2 from the germline V gene are MDHEN and SYDVKM. The CDR3 region is CAALNRGLTEAFF. CDR3 nucleotides: TGTGCCGCCCTCAACAGGGGGCTGACTGAAGCTTTCTTT.

A word on this clone: The sample contains more than one DNA sequence encoding this CDR3. This chain links TRBV6-5 with TRBJ2-7; no firm D call. The CDR3 loop spans 11 amino acids. V dropped 2 bases and J dropped 5 bases, with 4 bases sitting between them. Germline lookup yields CDR1 MNHEY and CDR2 SVGAGI. The CDR3 sequence is CASSYGDEQYF. The CDR3 bases are TGTGCCAGCAGTTACGGCGACGAGCAGTACTTC.

The rearrangement links TRBV6-1 to TRBJ1-5; a possible D gene is TRBD1 (6 bases). The CDR3 runs to 15 residues. V was shortened by 4 bases and J by 2 bases, with 12 bases between the two germline ends. Germline CDR1 is MNHNS and CDR2 is SASEGT. The DNA for the CDR3 is TGTGCCAGCAGTGCCCAACAGGGAGGCAATCAGCCCCAGCATTTT. It codes for CASSAQQGGNQPQHF.

V is TRBV9 and J is TRBJ1-6; a weak D match, TRBD1 (6 bases). The germline V and J ends were trimmed by 2 bases and 6 bases, with 12 bases remaining between them. The CDR3 is 15 amino acids. The germline V gene has CDR1 SGDLS and CDR2 YYNGEE. CDR3 amino acids: CASSVGGASNSPLHF. DNA of the CDR3: TGTGCCAGCAGCGTTGGGGGGGCAAGTAATTCACCCCTCCACTTT.

The chain carries TRBV30 and TRBJ2-1; D remains ambiguous. In germline, CDR1 is GTSNPN, CDR2 SVGIG (reference sequence). Trimming left V 0 bases short and J 4 bases short, with 7 bases between. The CDR3 is 13 amino acids. The CDR3 DNA reads TGTGCCTGGAGTGTGCATGCGTACAATGAGCAGTTCTTC. Its protein product is CAWSVHAYNEQFF.

The chain recombines TRBV30 with TRBJ2-1, with D uncertain. The CDR3 is 12 amino acids. The V gene lost 0 bases and the J gene lost 4 bases, with 4 bases spanning the gap. Germline CDR1 reads GTSNPN; CDR2 reads SVGIG (reference sequence). The CDR3 here is CAWSVRYNEQFF. In nucleotides, the CDR3 is TGTGCCTGGAGTGTAAGATACAATGAGCAGTTCTTC.

In this sample, this clone turned up once. This chain connects TRBV13 to TRBJ2-3; 8 bases fit TRBD2. V dropped 1 base and J dropped 1; count of bases not matched to a gene: 4. The germline gives CDR1 PRHDT, CDR2 FYEKMQ (reference sequence). The CDR3 length is 16 residues. CDR3 DNA sequence: TGTGCCAGCAGCTTAGTTGCGGGGGGCCGCACAGATACGCAGTATTTT. It yields the protein CASSLVAGGRTDTQYF.

In this sample, this clone turned up a few times. At the DNA level, this CDR3 is encoded by other sequences in the same sample as well. The chain employs TRBV6-5 and TRBJ1-1; no reliable D call. The V gene lost 7 bases and the J gene lost 1 base, with 4 bases spanning the gap. The CDR3 has 11 residues. The germline gives CDR1 MNHEY, CDR2 SVGAGI. DNA of the CDR3: TGTGCCAGCAAGAGGAACACTGAAGCTTTCTTT. Amino acid sequence: CASKRNTEAFF.

The V and J genes are TRBV27 and TRBJ2-4; D tentatively fits TRBD1 or TRBD2 (7 bases each). Trimming removed 2 bases from V and 0 bases from J, with 23 bases in between. The CDR3 contains 20 residues. The germline gives CDR1 MNHEY, CDR2 SMNVEV (reference sequence). In DNA, the CDR3 is TGTGCCAGCAGTTTAACCCCGGCAGGGGGACTAACGGTAGCCAAAAACATTCAGTACTTC. As protein: CASSLTPAGGLTVAKNIQYF.

The chain couples TRBV30 to TRBJ2-3, with 8 bases identical to TRBD1. Trimming took 4 bases from V and 2 from J; bases not matched to a gene: 11. Germline lookup yields CDR1 GTSNPN and CDR2 SVGIG (reference sequence). This CDR3 is 16 amino acids long. This CDR3 reads CAWTQTPTGVTDTQYF. The CDR3 nucleotides are TGTGCCTGGACCCAAACCCCGACAGGGGTCACAGATACGCAGTATTTT.

A word on this clone: Other nucleotide sequences from this sample produce the same CDR3. The chain combines TRBV27 with TRBJ2-7; 11 bases align to TRBD1. Trimming cost V 2 bases and J 2 bases; bases outside gene matches: 2. Germline CDR1 is MNHEY and CDR2 is SMNVEV (reference sequence). CDR3 length equals 15 residues. The CDR3 DNA sequence: TGTGCCAGCAGTTTAGCGGGACAGGGGGCCTACGAGCAGTACTTC. This sequence encodes CASSLAGQGAYEQYF.

This clone was detected a few times. V and J are TRBV5-1 and TRBJ1-1; no reliable D call. Germline V gene lookup returns CDR1 SGHRS and CDR2 YFSETQ. The CDR3 totals 15 residues. V dropped 0 bases and J dropped 2 bases, with 11 bases sitting between them. The CDR3 loop reads CASSLAGVPNTEAFF. Written as DNA, the CDR3 is TGCGCCAGCAGCTTGGCCGGGGTTCCAAACACTGAAGCTTTCTTT.

This sequence joins TRBV5-1 and TRBJ2-3, with 7 bases lining up with TRBD2. Germline CDR1 is SGHRS and CDR2 is YFSETQ. The CDR3 runs 14 residues. V was clipped by 4 bases and J by 5 bases; unmatched bases: 7. The CDR3 sequence: CASSPPLAIDTQYF. The CDR3 DNA reads TGCGCCAGCAGCCCGCCACTAGCGATAGATACGCAGTATTTT.

CDR3 sequence: CASQELAGSLSYNEQFF. As DNA, the CDR3 is TGTGCTAGCCAGGAACTAGCGGGAAGTCTCTCCTACAATGAGCAGTTCTTC. The chain combines TRBV7-7 with TRBJ2-1, with 10 bases identical to TRBD2. This CDR3 has 17 amino acids. Germline values: CDR1 SSHAT, CDR2 FNYEAQ (reference sequence).

This chain links TRBV18 with TRBJ2-5; the D gene is possibly TRBD2 (5 bases). Per the germline V gene, CDR1 is KGHSH and CDR2 is LQKENI. The CDR3 consists of 15 residues. The V end was cut by 0 bases, the J end by 4 bases, with 12 bases between. CDR3 bases: TGTGCCAGCTCACCACCGGGAGTTAAAGGAGAGACCCAGTACTTC. It is translated as CASSPPGVKGETQYF.

The rearrangement joins TRBV6-4 to TRBJ2-2; no clear D gene. This CDR3 comprises 12 residues. Trimming pared 3 bases from V and 4 bases from J, leaving 3 bases between. Germline V gene lookup returns CDR1 MRHNA and CDR2 SNTAGT. As DNA, the CDR3 is TGTGCCAGCAGTGATGGCACCGGGGAGCTGTTTTTT. It translates to CASSDGTGELFF.

This chain connects TRBV15 to TRBJ2-2; D remains ambiguous. The CDR3 extends over 17 amino acids. V was trimmed by 0 bases and J by 3 bases, leaving 14 bases between them. In germline, CDR1 is LNHNV, CDR2 YYDKDF (reference sequence). CDR3 in amino acids: CATSRDMVALYTGELFF. CDR3 nucleotides: TGTGCCACCAGCAGAGATATGGTGGCACTCTACACCGGGGAGCTGTTTTTT.